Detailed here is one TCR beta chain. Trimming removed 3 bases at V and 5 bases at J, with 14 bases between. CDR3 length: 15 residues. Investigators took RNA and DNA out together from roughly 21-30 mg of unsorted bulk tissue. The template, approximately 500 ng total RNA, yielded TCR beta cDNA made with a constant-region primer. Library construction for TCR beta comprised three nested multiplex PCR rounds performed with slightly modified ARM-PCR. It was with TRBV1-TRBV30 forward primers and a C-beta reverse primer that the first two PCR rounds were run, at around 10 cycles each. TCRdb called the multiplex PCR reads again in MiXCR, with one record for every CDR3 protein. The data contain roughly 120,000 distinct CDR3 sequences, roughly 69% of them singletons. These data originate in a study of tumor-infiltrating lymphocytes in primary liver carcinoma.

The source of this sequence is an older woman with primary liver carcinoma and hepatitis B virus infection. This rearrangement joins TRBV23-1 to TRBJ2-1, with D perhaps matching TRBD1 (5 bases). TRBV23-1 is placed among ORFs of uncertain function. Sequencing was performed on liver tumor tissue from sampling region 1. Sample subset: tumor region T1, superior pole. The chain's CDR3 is CASSHRDRPHNEQFF. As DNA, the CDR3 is TGCGCCAGCAGTCATCGCGACAGACCTCACAATGAGCAGTTCTTC.